The clone carrying this T cell receptor (beta chain) was detected only once. Its antigen remains unidentified. This sample stems from a study of T cell responses to AZD1222 COVID-19 vaccine. Study overall: Some second doses came at about 4 weeks and others at about 12 weeks; these were pooled.

Assay used: immunoSEQ multiplex PCR; TCRdb lists only in-frame clones, some missing. The sample lists 170,000 or so clones; over 75% were seen once. Looked up from germline, CDR1 is LNHDA and CDR2 is SQIVND (reference sequence). Trimming took 3 bases from V and 7 from J, leaving 10 bases between them. This CDR3 contains 13 residues. Study conclusions and caveats: Dominant CD4 TCR responses targeted spike regions 160-218 and 743-854.

The source is an adult in good health. V usage is TRBV19 and J usage is TRBJ1-5; D not certain. Sequenced material: peripheral blood, taken on day 0 of AZD1222 vaccination. CDR3 in amino acids: CASSMRVRQPQHF. DNA of the CDR3: TGTGCCAGTAGTATGAGGGTTCGCCAGCCCCAGCATTTT.